This T cell receptor (beta chain) was documented in a study of cytomegalovirus exposure and HLA in healthy donors. The V segment lost 3 bases and the J segment 3 bases; nucleotides outside the gene matches: 1. This CDR3 is 14 amino acids long. In germline, CDR1 is SGHRS, CDR2 YFSETQ. In the case of this clone: Its target is not known. Other DNA variants within this sample encode the same CDR3.

Overall study findings and caveats: 87-base-pair reads could not separate some V segments, including TRBV6-2 and TRBV6-3.

PCR amplification relied on 60 Vbeta primers (plus 13 Jbeta primers). The repertoire was sequenced with immunoSEQ multiplex PCR; TCRdb's copy has only in-frame clones and lacks some. Here the sample spans 180,000 or so clones, approximately 83% being singletons. The TCR originated in a young man in good health and CMV-seropositive. The chain couples TRBV5-1 to TRBJ2-3, with 10 bases lining up with TRBD1. The sequenced sample was PBMCs. CDR3 amino acids: CASSSDRGTDTQYF. In DNA form, the CDR3 reads TGCGCCAGCAGCTCGGACAGGGGGACAGATACGCAGTATTTT.